The present T cell receptor beta chain was sequenced within a study of identical twins. Template switching, a step in the protocol, added a universal primer site, and cDNA carried unique molecular identifiers. In TCRdb, the 5' RACE reads were re-called with MiXCR into one record per CDR3 protein. Of hundreds of thousands of distinct CDR3 sequences listed, 5.5% to 7.5% are singletons. Regarding the study as a whole: Rather than following the same donors, the conclusions depended on cross-sectional statistical analysis. Invariant cells of the MAIT and iNKT types might have partly distorted the zero-insertion analyses.

The germline V and J ends were trimmed by 5 bases and 10 bases, with 11 bases remaining between them. CDR3 length: 11 amino acids. Germline V gene lookup returns CDR1 SGHAT and CDR2 FQDESV (reference sequence). Many counts were recorded for this clonotype. Antigen: not known. This TCR came from a man aged 18 to 30 in good health. The chain uses TRBV11-1 and TRBJ1-1; D is ambiguous. The sequenced sample consisted of naive T cells sorted from blood. The CDR3: CASSPVEGAFF. The CDR3 bases are TGTGCCAGCAGCCCGGTCGAAGGAGCTTTCTTT.